The sequence of this T cell receptor beta chain was determined in a study of cytomegalovirus exposure and HLA in healthy donors. The CDR3 has 16 residues. Germline V lookup: CDR1 SGHVS, CDR2 FQNEAQ. V dropped 7 bases and J dropped 8; count of bases not matched to a gene: 10. Study-level findings and limits: In vitro experiments confirmed that a few CMV-associated chains were specific for CMV antigens. The Asian-associated ancestry cluster reportedly had fewer N-insertions than the approximately 610-donor mean in a later analysis.

PCR amplification relied on 60 Vbeta primers (plus 13 Jbeta primers). Repertoires were generated with immunoSEQ multiplex PCR, while TCRdb's copy carries only in-frame clones and drops some. The table has about 200,000 clones, 82% seen once; the top ten hold around 6%. As to this clone: Antigen specificity is unknown.

Material for sequencing was PBMCs. The origin of this receptor is a woman aged 45-65 years in good health and CMV-seropositive. The chain joins TRBV7-8 to TRBJ2-1; 14 bases agree with TRBD2. The CDR3 nucleotides are TGTGCCAGCAATTCAAGGGGGACTAGCGGGAGCTATGAGCAGTTCTTC. Its protein is CASNSRGTSGSYEQFF.